What follows is one TCR beta chain and its context. Its antigen is unknown. No base quality information exists; no much larger clone differs at one position. Reads for this sample came from an Illumina NovaSeq 6000. TCRalpha and TCRbeta cDNA libraries were built by 5'RACE with constant-segment primers, adding sample barcodes and unique molecular identifiers. Trizol reagent was used to extract RNA from every sample. Library amplification was performed in two PCR steps, and a second sample barcode and Illumina TruSeq adapters were introduced in the second step. The libraries were sequenced on an Illumina NovaSeq using 2 x 150 bp paired-end reads. As for how the authors treated the data: Reads were demultiplexed and collapsed into UMI-guided consensus sequences with migec v1.2.7. Using mixcr v2.1.11, UMI consensuses were aligned to TRA and TRB V and J templates and then assembled into clonotypes. Expanded or contracted clonotypes were those called significant by both edgeR and NoisET, with noise models trained on biological replicates. edgeR calls used a false discovery rate-adjusted p below 0.01 and a log2 fold-change threshold of 1. As an exploratory analysis of dynamics, max-normalized trajectories of the 1000 most abundant clonotypes were examined with PCA combined with hierarchical clustering. The CD4 or CD8 phenotype of responding clones was assigned using the separately sequenced CD4+ and CD8+ repertoires. TCRdb cleaned the public reads at Q25 with fastp, built clones with MiXCR and kept in-frame beta chains. CDR3 protein sequences are deduplicated, and each keeps its most common genes and DNA. The V and J calls shown here were made by TCRdb, not taken from the authors' results. This sample has approximately 440,000 distinct CDR3 sequences in its table, and 15% to 25% of those were observed once. The top ten clones comprise 7.5% to 9.5% of the sample.

The CDR3 runs 16 amino acids, cysteine and phenylalanine included. Only CDR3 DNA is held: 48 bases, read in frame from base 1. Relative to germline, V is 4 bases shorter and J is 0 bases shorter, with 15 bases between their ends. The germline V gene specifies MGHRA as CDR1 and YSYEKL as CDR2. Ficoll-Paque density gradient centrifugation was the method used to isolate PBMCs. This record belongs to a study of T-cell memory formation after mild COVID-19 (dated by TCRdb to the early 2020s). Broadly, across the study: Most TCR sequence clusters were specific to one of the two donors. In two donors, T-cell clones that expanded and contracted after mild COVID-19 were followed by sequencing TCRalpha and TCRbeta repertoires longitudinally. Two young, previously healthy adult volunteers made up the cohort, one male and one female.

Results the study describes overall, beyond this receptor: SARS-CoV-2 specificity of the second-wave clones peaking on day 37 was not confirmed. From day 15 to 85, contracting clones showed balanced CD4/CD8 phenotypes, whereas a second wave of clones that expanded from day 15 to 37 leaned towards CD4+. Some responding clones were detected in pre-infection memory, suggesting pre-existing cross-reactive memory T cells joined the SARS-CoV-2 response. The study included only a couple of mild cases, and larger cohorts that include severe cases with pre-infection samples were judged to be necessary. Contracting CD4+ clones were found mainly in CM and EM memory subsets, while CD8+ clones were enriched in EMRA.

Sequencing input: PBMCs or a T cell subset sorted from them (not recorded which). This receptor was taken from an adult woman who had mild COVID-19 (a few samples of this study predate the infection). The sample titles of this study are shuffled in the database, so cell type and time point are left out; the donor was told from shared clones. The rearranged chain carries TRBV4-1 and TRBJ1-1, with the identity of the D gene unclear. The encoded CDR3 is CASSPGEDWMNTEAFF. The DNA sequence reads TGCGCCAGCAGCCCAGGTGAGGATTGGATGAACACTGAAGCTTTCTTT.